This is a list of T cell receptor beta chains from one sample in a study of Graves' ophthalmopathy and Graves' hyperthyroidism. TCRdb re-analysed the multiplex PCR reads in MiXCR, keeping a single row per CDR3 protein. The top ten clones hold around 6.9% of a sample with fewer than 650,000 distinct CDR3 sequences, about a fifth of them seen once. The sequencing sample was made of peripheral blood. The receptors shown here come from a woman under 30 with stable Graves' hyperthyroidism. Some clones in this sample may be carry-over from other donors' samples. CDR3s include the opening cysteine and the closing phenylalanine or tryptophan. D genes are given only for firm matches. The listing skips clone size in some rows; elsewhere it reads once, few, many or a size class.

v_call	clone_size	j_call	d_call	cdr3_nt	cdr3_aa
TRBV28	.	TRBJ2-6	.	TGTGCCAGCACAGTATCGTGGGCCAACGTCCTGACTTTC	CASTVSWANVLTF
TRBV30	.	TRBJ2-7	.	TGTGCCTGGAGTGGGTACCGGGGGAGCTCCTACGAGCAGTACTTC	CAWSGYRGSSYEQYF
TRBV3-1	.	TRBJ1-2	.	TGTGCCAGCAGCCAAAAACAGGGACCGGTCTATGGCTACACCTTC	CASSQKQGPVYGYTF
TRBV20-1	many	TRBJ2-5	TRBD1	TGCAGTGCTAATTTAGGGGGACAAGGGGGCGAGACCCAGTACTTC	CSANLGGQGGETQYF
TRBV29-1	many	TRBJ2-7	TRBD1	TGCAGCGTTCTTCAGGGGGCATACGAGCAGTACTTC	CSVLQGAYEQYF
TRBV2	few	TRBJ1-1	.	TGTGCCAGCAGCCTTGGGGTTGCGACTGAAGCTTTCTTT	CASSLGVATEAFF
TRBV27	many	TRBJ1-2	.	TGTGCCAGCAGTCCCCGGACAACTAACTATGGCTACACCTTC	CASSPRTTNYGYTF
TRBV20-1	many	TRBJ1-1	.	TGCAGTGCCACCGGATGGACGAGAAACACTGAAGCTTTCTTT	CSATGWTRNTEAFF
TRBV4-1	few	TRBJ2-4	TRBD1	TGCGCCAGCAGCCGAGAGACAACAGGGGTGCCTGGAAACATTCAGTACTTC	CASSRETTGVPGNIQYF
TRBV2	many	TRBJ1-2	.	TGTGCCAGCAGTGATGGGGTCAGTGGGGCCTTC	CASSDGVSGAF
TRBV25-1	.	TRBJ2-7	.	TGTGCCAGTCAGGGTGTCGCCTACGAGCAGTACTTC	CASQGVAYEQYF
TRBV15	many	TRBJ2-5	.	TGTGCCACCAGCAGAGAGACAGGCAAGTCCGAGACCCAGTACTTC	CATSRETGKSETQYF
TRBV6-2/TRBV6-3	few	TRBJ2-2	.	TGTGCCAGCAGTTACCCGTCAGCCTCGAACACCGGGGAGCTGTTTTTT	CASSYPSASNTGELFF
TRBV5-6	many	TRBJ2-5	TRBD1	TGTGCCAGCAGCGAGCGGACAGGGGGCCAGGAGACCCAGTACTTC	CASSERTGGQETQYF
TRBV12-3/TRBV12-4	many	TRBJ1-2	TRBD1	TGTGCCAGCAGTGACACAGGGGTATACGGCTACACCTTC	CASSDTGVYGYTF
TRBV7-8	.	TRBJ1-3	.	TGTGCCAGCATCTCCAGGAACACTATATATTTT	CASISRNTIYF
TRBV5-1	many	TRBJ1-3	TRBD1	TGCGCCAGCAGCTGGCAGGGGGCTGGAAACACCATATATTTT	CASSWQGAGNTIYF
TRBV13	many	TRBJ2-4	TRBD1	TGTGCCAGCAGCCGACAGGGGGGATCCAAAAACATTCAGTACTTC	CASSRQGGSKNIQYF
TRBV9	few	TRBJ1-1	TRBD1	TGTGCCAGCAGCGTAGGTGCGGACAGGGGGAACACTGAAGCTTTCTTT	CASSVGADRGNTEAFF
TRBV6-1	many	TRBJ1-6	.	TGTGCCAGCAGGCTAACGGGAAATTCACCCCTCCACTTT	CASRLTGNSPLHF
TRBV2	many	TRBJ2-6	.	TGTGCCAGCAGATACAGAGCCGGGGCCAACGTCCTGACTTTC	CASRYRAGANVLTF
TRBV20-1	.	TRBJ2-7	.	TGCAGTGCTAGCGGAGCGGAGGGCGCCTACGAGCAGTACTTC	CSASGAEGAYEQYF
TRBV12-3/TRBV12-4	.	TRBJ2-5	.	TGTGCCAGCAACGCGGGACGTACCAAGGAGACCCAGTACTTC	CASNAGRTKETQYF
TRBV19	.	TRBJ1-2	.	TGTGCCAGTAGTACCACAGGGTCGAATGACTATGGCTACACCTTC	CASSTTGSNDYGYTF
TRBV11-2	many	TRBJ2-7	.	TGTGCCAGCAGCTTAGAAAGGCTAGCCCACTCCTACGAGCAGTACTTC	CASSLERLAHSYEQYF
TRBV12-3/TRBV12-4	many	TRBJ1-2	.	TGTGCCAGCAGTTTTCAGTTTCTCCGTGGCTACACCTTC	CASSFQFLRGYTF
TRBV9	few	TRBJ1-1	.	TGTGCCAGCAGCGCAGTTACAGGGATGAACACTGAAGCTTTCTTT	CASSAVTGMNTEAFF
TRBV27	few	TRBJ2-7	.	TGTGCCAGCAGCCCATCCCCGAACTACTACGAGCAGTACTTC	CASSPSPNYYEQYF
TRBV11-1	many	TRBJ2-5	TRBD2	TGTGCCAGCAGCTCCAACCTAGCGGCCCTCCAAGAGACCCAGTACTTC	CASSSNLAALQETQYF
TRBV5-1	.	TRBJ1-2	.	TGCGCCAGCAGCTTTCGGGGATCGGACTATGGCTACACCTTC	CASSFRGSDYGYTF
TRBV20-1	few	TRBJ1-6	.	TGCAGTGCTAGAGATCAGGCCAATTCACCCCTCCACTTT	CSARDQANSPLHF
TRBV12-3/TRBV12-4	many	TRBJ1-1	.	TGTGCCAGCAGCTTTATGAGTGACACTGAAGCTTTCTTT	CASSFMSDTEAFF
TRBV20-1	many	TRBJ2-6	TRBD1	TGCAGTGCTCCCAGGGGGCGTGGGGCCAACGTCCTGACTTTC	CSAPRGRGANVLTF
TRBV6-1	.	TRBJ2-7	TRBD1	TGTGCCAGCAGGAGACCCGGGACAGGGGGCTTCGAGCAGTACTTC	CASRRPGTGGFEQYF
TRBV27	many	TRBJ2-5	.	TGTGCCAGCAGTTTTGGTCGAGGGGACTTTCAAGAGACCCAGTACTTC	CASSFGRGDFQETQYF
TRBV6-5	many	TRBJ1-1	.	TGTGCCAGCAGTTACTCCTGGCAGGGGAACACTGAAGCTTTCTTT	CASSYSWQGNTEAFF
TRBV12-3/TRBV12-4	many	TRBJ2-7	TRBD1	TGTGCCAGCAGTTTAGGGACAGGGCCTTACGAGCAGTACTTC	CASSLGTGPYEQYF
TRBV7-8	many	TRBJ1-2	.	TGTGCCAGCAGCTTAGTCGGCGGTCAGACATTCTATGGCTACACCTTC	CASSLVGGQTFYGYTF
TRBV20-1	.	TRBJ1-5	TRBD1	TGCAGTGCTAAAGGACAGGCGAGGTGGCCCCAGCATTTT	CSAKGQARWPQHF
TRBV12-3/TRBV12-4	few	TRBJ2-7	.	TGTGCCAGCAGTTTATCGTCTGTAAACGAGCAGTACTTC	CASSLSSVNEQYF
TRBV28	.	TRBJ1-2	.	TGTGCCAGTCTTCTTAACTATGGCTACACCTTC	CASLLNYGYTF
TRBV14	many	TRBJ1-1	.	TGTGCCAGCAGCCCCCGATACACTGAAGCTTTCTTT	CASSPRYTEAFF
TRBV20-1	many	TRBJ1-1	TRBD1	TGCAGTGCCCCGCGGGACAGGGACACTGAAGCTTTCTTT	CSAPRDRDTEAFF
TRBV12-3/TRBV12-4	many	TRBJ2-5	.	TGTGCCAGCAGTTTAGCGCTACGGGTAGAGACCCAGTACTTC	CASSLALRVETQYF
TRBV7-9	many	TRBJ1-1	.	TGTGCCAGCAGCCAGCAGGCCTTGGGCACTGAAGCTTTCTTT	CASSQQALGTEAFF